This paragraph reports one T cell receptor beta chain. TCRdb keeps only in-frame clones here, not all; method: immunoSEQ multiplex PCR. Among about 140,000 clones listed, around 77% were seen once. CDR3 length equals 13 residues. From germline, CDR1 is SNHLY and CDR2 FYNNEI. J gave up 7 bases and V 4 bases, and 5 bases lay outside the gene matches. This sample stems from a study of cytotoxic CD8 clonotypes in ibrutinib-treated CLL. Genomic DNA in an amount of around 1.8 micrograms was extracted from cryopreserved PBMCs and used for the preparation of TCR beta libraries. The sample consisted of PBMCs, taken after 12 months of ibrutinib treatment. This clonotype was obtained from a human donor with chronic lymphocytic leukemia. This sequence joins TRBV2 and TRBJ1-2; 8 bases line up with TRBD1. The CDR3 loop reads CASSGTGIFGYTF. CDR3 sequence (DNA): TGTGCCAGCAGTGGGACAGGGATTTTTGGCTACACCTTC.